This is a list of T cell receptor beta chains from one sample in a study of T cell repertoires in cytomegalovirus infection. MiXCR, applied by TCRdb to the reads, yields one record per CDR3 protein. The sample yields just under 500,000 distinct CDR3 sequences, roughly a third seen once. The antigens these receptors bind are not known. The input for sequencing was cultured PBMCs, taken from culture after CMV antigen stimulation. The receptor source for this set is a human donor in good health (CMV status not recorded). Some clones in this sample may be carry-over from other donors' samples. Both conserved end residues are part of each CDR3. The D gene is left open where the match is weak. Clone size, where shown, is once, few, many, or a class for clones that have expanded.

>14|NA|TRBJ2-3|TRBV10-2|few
TGCGCCAGCAGTGACCCTAGGAAAGCGGGTACGCAGTATTTT
CASSDPRKAGTQYF
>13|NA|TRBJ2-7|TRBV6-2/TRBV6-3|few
TGTGCCAGCAGTTACTCGACAGTCTACGAGCAGTACTTC
CASSYSTVYEQYF
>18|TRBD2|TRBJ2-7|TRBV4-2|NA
TGTGCCAGCAGCCAAGATGCCGCCGGGACTAGCGGTGCCTACGAGCAGTACTTC
CASSQDAAGTSGAYEQYF
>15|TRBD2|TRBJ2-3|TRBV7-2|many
TGTGCCAGCAGCCCCGGGGGGTCTCTTATAGATACGCAGTATTTT
CASSPGGSLIDTQYF
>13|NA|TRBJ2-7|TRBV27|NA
TGTGCCAGCAGTCCATCCCCTTCCTACGAGCAGTACTTC
CASSPSPSYEQYF
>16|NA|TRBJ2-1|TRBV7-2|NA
TGTGCCAGCAGGCGAGGGGGGTCCTCGGGATTCGATGAGCAGTTCTTC
CASRRGGSSGFDEQFF
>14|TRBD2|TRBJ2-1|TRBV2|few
TGTGCCAGCATCCTAGCGGGAGACGACAATGAGCAGTTCTTC
CASILAGDDNEQFF
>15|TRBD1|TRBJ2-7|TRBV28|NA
TGTGCCAGCAGTTCCGGACAGGGGGGACTCTACGAGCAGTACTTC
CASSSGQGGLYEQYF
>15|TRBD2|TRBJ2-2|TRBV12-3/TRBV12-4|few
TGTGCCAGCATCCCTGGGACTAGCGGCACCGGGGAGCTGTTTTTT
CASIPGTSGTGELFF
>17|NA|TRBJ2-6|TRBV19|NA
TGTGCCAGTAGTCCCGGGACTCGATTGCGGGGGGCCAACGTCCTGACTTTC
CASSPGTRLRGANVLTF
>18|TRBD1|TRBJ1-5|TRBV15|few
TGTGCCACCAGCAGAGGTAACAGGGGAGGTTATAGCAATCAGCCCCAGCATTTT
CATSRGNRGGYSNQPQHF
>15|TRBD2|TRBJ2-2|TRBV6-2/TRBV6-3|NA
TGTGCCAGCAGGGGAGCGGGAGCGGGCACCGGGGAGCTGTTTTTT
CASRGAGAGTGELFF
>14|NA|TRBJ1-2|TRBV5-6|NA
TGTGCCAGCAGCTTGGGGACAGCATACTATGGCTACACCTTC
CASSLGTAYYGYTF
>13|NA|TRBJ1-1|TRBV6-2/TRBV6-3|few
TGTGCCAGCAGTTACGGGACGGCGGCGAGGGCTTTCTTT
CASSYGTAARAFF
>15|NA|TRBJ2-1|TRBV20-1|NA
TGCAGTGTCCCCAAAGGTTATAGCTCCTACAATGAGCAGTTCTTC
CSVPKGYSSYNEQFF
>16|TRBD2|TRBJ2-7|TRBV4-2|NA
TGTGCCAGCAGCCAAGAACTAGCGGGACTTACCTACGAGCAGTACTTC
CASSQELAGLTYEQYF